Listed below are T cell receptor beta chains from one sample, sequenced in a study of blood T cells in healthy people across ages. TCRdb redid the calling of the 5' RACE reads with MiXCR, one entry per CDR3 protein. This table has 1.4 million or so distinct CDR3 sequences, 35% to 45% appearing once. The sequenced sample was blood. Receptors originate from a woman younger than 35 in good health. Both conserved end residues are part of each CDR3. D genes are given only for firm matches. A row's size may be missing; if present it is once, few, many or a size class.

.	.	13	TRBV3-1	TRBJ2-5	CASSQAEKGEQYF	TGTGCCAGCAGCCAAGCGGAGAAGGGTGAGCAGTACTTC
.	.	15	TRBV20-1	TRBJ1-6	CSARTPTLRDSPLHF	TGCAGTGCTAGAACCCCGACTCTCAGGGATTCACCCCTCCACTTT
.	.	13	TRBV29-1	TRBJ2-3	CSVGVTSTDTQYF	TGCAGCGTTGGAGTGACTAGCACAGATACGCAGTATTTT
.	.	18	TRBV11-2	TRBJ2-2	CASSLEYWVSRLTGELFF	TGTGCCAGCAGCTTAGAATATTGGGTTTCTCGGCTCACCGGGGAGCTGTTTTTT
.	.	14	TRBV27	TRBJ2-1	CASSFSDRHNEQFF	TGTGCCAGCAGTTTTAGTGACAGACACAATGAGCAGTTCTTC
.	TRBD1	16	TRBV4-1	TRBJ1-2	CASSQARTGPTFRYTF	TGCGCCAGCAGCCAGGCACGGACAGGCCCAACTTTCCGCTACACCTTC
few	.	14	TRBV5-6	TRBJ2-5	CASSLTGYYNEQYF	TGTGCCAGCAGCTTAACAGGGTACTACAATGAGCAGTACTTC
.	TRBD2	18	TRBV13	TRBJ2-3	CASSPRNLAGHRGDTQYF	TGTGCCAGCAGCCCCCGGAATCTAGCGGGCCACCGAGGAGATACGCAGTATTTT
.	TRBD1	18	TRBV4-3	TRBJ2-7	CASSQEATGGSIPSEQYF	TGCGCCAGCAGCCAAGAAGCCACAGGGGGCAGTATCCCTTCCGAGCAGTACTTC
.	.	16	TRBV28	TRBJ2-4	CASSSNRGAAKNIQYF	TGTGCCAGCAGTTCCAATAGGGGGGCGGCCAAAAACATTCAGTACTTC
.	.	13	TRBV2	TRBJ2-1	CASKGALYNEQFF	TGTGCCAGCAAAGGGGCACTCTACAATGAGCAGTTCTTC
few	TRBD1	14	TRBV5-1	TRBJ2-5	CASSEDRGLETQYF	TGCGCCAGCAGCGAGGACAGGGGGCTAGAGACCCAGTACTTC
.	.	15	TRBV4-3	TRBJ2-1	CASSQVKGGEREQFF	TGCGCCAGCAGCCAAGTGAAAGGGGGAGAACGTGAGCAGTTCTTC